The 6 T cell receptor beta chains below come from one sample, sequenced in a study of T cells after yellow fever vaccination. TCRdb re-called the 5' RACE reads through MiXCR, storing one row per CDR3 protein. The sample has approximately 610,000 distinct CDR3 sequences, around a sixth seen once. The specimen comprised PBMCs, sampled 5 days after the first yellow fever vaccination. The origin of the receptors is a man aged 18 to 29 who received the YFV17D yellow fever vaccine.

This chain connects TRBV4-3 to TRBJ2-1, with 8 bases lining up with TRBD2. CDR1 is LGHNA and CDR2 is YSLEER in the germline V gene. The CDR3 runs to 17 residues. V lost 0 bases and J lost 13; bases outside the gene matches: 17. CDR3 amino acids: CASSQDRVTGIREGQFF. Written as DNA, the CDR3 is TGCGCCAGCAGCCAAGATCGTGTAACAGGTATCCGGGAGGGCCAGTTCTTC.

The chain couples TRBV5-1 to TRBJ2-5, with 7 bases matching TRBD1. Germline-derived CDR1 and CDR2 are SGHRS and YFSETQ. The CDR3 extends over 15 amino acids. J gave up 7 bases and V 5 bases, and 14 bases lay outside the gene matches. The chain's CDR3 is CASSTDRVGSVTQYF. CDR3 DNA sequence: TGCGCCAGCAGTACCGACAGGGTTGGGTCGGTGACCCAGTACTTC.

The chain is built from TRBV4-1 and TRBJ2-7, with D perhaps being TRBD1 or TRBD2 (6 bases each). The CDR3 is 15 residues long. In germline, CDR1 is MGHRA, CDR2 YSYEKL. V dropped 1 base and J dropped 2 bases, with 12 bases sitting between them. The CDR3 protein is CASSQVGGTAYEQYF. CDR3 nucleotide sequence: TGCGCCAGCAGCCAAGTGGGGGGCACAGCCTACGAGCAGTACTTC.

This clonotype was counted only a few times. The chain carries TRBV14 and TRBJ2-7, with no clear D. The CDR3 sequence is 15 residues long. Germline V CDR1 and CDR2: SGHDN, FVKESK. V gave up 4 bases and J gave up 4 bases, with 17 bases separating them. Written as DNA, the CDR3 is TGTGCCAGCAGCCGGACGGATGGGCAGATATACGAGCAGTACGTC. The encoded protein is CASSRTDGQIYEQYV.

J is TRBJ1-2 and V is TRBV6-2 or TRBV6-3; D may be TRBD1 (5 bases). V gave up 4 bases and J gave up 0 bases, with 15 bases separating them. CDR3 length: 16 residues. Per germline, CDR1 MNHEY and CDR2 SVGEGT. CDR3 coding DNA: TGTGCCAGCAGTTCATGGACCGACAGAGCTAACTATGGCTACACCTTC. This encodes CASSSWTDRANYGYTF.

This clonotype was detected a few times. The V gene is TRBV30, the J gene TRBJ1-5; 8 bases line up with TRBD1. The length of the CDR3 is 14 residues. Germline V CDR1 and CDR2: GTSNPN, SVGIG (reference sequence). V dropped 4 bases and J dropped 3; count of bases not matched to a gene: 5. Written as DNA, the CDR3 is TGTGCCTGGAACCAGGGGGCCAACAATCAGCCCCAGCATTTT. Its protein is CAWNQGANNQPQHF.